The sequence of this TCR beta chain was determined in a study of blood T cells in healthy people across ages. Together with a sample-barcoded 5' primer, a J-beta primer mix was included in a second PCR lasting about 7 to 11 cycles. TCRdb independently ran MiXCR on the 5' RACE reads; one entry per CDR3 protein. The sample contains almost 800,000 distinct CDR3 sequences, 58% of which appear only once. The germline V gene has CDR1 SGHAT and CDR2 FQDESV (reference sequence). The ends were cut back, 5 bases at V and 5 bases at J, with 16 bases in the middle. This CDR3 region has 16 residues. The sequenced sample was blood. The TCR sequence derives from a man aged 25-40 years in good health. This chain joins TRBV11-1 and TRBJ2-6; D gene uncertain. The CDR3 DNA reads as TGTGCCAGCAGCCCTACTCCCTTTGGCAGGGCCAACGTCCTGACTTTC. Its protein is CASSPTPFGRANVLTF.